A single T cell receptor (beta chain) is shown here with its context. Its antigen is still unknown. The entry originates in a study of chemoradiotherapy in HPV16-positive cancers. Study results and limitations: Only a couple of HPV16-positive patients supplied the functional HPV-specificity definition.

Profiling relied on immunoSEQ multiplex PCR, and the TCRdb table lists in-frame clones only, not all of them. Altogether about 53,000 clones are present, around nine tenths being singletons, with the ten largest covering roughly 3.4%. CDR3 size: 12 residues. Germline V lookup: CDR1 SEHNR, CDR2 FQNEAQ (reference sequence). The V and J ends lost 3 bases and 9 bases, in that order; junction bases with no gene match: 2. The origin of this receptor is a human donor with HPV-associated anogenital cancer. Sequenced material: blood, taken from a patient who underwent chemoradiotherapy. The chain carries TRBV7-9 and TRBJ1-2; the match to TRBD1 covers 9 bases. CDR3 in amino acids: CASSLGQGSYTF. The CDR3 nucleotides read TGTGCCAGCAGCTTGGGACAGGGAAGCTACACCTTC.